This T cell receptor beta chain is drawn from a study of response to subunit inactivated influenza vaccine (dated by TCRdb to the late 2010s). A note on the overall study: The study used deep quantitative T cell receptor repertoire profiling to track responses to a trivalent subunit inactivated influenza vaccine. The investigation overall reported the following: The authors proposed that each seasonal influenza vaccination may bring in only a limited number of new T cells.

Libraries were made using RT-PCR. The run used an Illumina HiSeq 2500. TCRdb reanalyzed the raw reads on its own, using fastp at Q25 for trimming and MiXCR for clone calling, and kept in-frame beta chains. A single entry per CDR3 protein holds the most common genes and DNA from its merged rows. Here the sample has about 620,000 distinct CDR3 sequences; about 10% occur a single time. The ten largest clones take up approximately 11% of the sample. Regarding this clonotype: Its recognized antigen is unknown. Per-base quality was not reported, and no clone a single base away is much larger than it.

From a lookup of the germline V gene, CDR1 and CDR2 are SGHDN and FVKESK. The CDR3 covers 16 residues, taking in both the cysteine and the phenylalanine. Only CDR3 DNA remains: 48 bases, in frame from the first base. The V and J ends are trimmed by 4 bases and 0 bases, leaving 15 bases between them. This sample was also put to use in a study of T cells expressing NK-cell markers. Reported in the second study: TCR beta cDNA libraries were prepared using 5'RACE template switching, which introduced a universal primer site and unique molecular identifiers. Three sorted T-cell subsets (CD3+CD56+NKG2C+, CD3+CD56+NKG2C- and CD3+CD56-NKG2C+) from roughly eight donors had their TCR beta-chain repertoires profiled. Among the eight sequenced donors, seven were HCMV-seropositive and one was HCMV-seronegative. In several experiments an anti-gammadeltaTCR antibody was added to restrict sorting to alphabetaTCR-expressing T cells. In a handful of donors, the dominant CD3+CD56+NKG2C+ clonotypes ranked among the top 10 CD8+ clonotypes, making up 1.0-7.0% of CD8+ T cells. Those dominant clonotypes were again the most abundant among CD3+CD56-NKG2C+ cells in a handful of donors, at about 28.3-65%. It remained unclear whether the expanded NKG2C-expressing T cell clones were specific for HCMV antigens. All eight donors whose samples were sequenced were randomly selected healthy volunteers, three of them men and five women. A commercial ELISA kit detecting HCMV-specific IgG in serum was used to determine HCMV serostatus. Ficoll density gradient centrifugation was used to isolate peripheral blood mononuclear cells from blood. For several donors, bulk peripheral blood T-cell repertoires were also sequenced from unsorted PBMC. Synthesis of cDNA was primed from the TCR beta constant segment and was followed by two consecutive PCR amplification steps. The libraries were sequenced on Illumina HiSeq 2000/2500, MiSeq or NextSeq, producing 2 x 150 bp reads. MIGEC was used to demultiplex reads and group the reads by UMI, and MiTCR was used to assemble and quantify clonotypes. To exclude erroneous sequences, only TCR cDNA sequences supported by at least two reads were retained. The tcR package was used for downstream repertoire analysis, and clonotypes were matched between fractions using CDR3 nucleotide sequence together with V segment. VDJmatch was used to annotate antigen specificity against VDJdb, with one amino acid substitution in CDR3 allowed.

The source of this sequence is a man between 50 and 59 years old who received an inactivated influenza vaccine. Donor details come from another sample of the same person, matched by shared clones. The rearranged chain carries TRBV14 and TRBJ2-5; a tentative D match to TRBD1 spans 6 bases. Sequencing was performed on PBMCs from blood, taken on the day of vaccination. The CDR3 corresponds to CASSLRDTRYQETQYF. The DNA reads TGTGCCAGCAGCCTGAGGGACACCCGATACCAAGAGACCCAGTACTTC.